The clone carrying this TCR beta chain was counted ten times or more. As yet, its antigen is unknown. Original processing methods: The distant-metastasis classifier for papillary thyroid cancer was built from CDR3 differences across clinicopathological groups. Using MiXCR, TCRdb reanalyzed the PCR reads. The V and J calls come from TCRdb's annotation, not from the publication. The sample lists under 35,000 clones, roughly 25% occurring once. The sample originates from a study of metastatic and nonmetastatic thyroid tumors. Overall study: Repertoires were compared across blood and tumor or nodule tissue from malignant and benign thyroid patients. Study-wide points: Benign nodules were reported to have significantly lower TCR beta diversity than malignant thyroid tumors, in blood and tumor.

Germline V gives CDR1 KGHDR, CDR2 SFDVKD. Trimming pared 6 bases from V and 7 bases from J, leaving 18 bases between. The CDR3 is made up of 15 amino acids. Ahead of thyroid surgery, no patient had received treatment of any kind. The chain has TRBV24-1 and TRBJ2-1; D perhaps matches TRBD2 (5 bases). The specimen was blood. The sequence was obtained from a female donor with papillary thyroid cancer or a benign thyroid nodule (not recorded which). Some clones in this sample may be carry-over from other donors' samples. CDR3 sequence (DNA): TGTGCCACCAGTCCAACAAACGAGGGTGGGAATGAGCAGTTCTTC. Translation gives CATSPTNEGGNEQFF.